This TCR beta chain was obtained from a study of human T cells and chemical hapten exposure (dated by TCRdb to the early 2020s). With regard to the full study: For sensitization, 2% DPC in acetone was applied to a 2 cm by 2 cm area of upper inner arm skin. Patch testing was done on the upper back using Finn chambers containing 0.01% DPC, and results were scored after 6 days according to International Contact Dermatitis Research Group standards. Libraries were combined into a pool for sequencing, and differences in TCR yield between samples came mainly from small differences in library volumes within the pool. Patients additionally received weekly therapeutic DPC doses to the scalp throughout the approximately 22-week study period. The study tracked peripheral blood TCR repertoire changes in vivo during primary and secondary sensitization to the hapten diphenylcyclopropenone (DPC) in alopecia patients. Blood samples were taken from patients before sensitization (week 0) and at 2, 6 and about 24 weeks after DPC sensitization. Roughly 30 alopecia patients provided blood for TCR sequencing at one to four time points (pre-sensitization, 2, 6 and 24 weeks). Alopecia areata with under or over 50% scalp involvement, alopecia totalis and alopecia universalis were represented in the patient cohort, which was mostly female. The full study reports these points: Significantly more large CDR3 similarity clusters were formed by expanded TCRs than by pre-sensitization or healthy control sets, consistent with antigen-driven responses. The number of PT1 expanded TCRs positively correlated with patch test score, significant at thresholds 8, 16 and 32 but not 4. All patients had alopecia, a presumed autoimmune disease, so their immune response might differ from that of healthy individuals. Repeated subsampling changed both the strength of the expansion versus patch-test correlation and the threshold at which the correlation became significant. DPC sensitization did not change how many TCRs were above 1 in 1000 frequency, and no evidence was found of alterations in global repertoire structure.

This clonotype has ten or more counts. The antigen it recognizes is unknown. Base qualities are not recorded, but no much larger clone differs from it by a single base. Receptors were amplified or captured by RACE. Sequenced using a NextSeq 500. During library preparation, unique molecular identifiers were attached to individual cDNA molecules so that TCRs could be counted quantitatively and reproducibly. Both TCR alpha and TCR beta chains were sequenced from each blood RNA sample. The paper's processing steps were these. A median of about 100,000 TCRs per sample was observed, with a range of 23,224 to 690,600. The Decombinator software suite was used to annotate the V, J and CDR3 of the TCR reads. For PS versus PT1 abundance plots, all samples were subsampled to the same number of TCRs (28,000). TCRs were defined as expanded if absent before sensitization and observed at least eight times at the 2-week time point. Through fastp at Q25 and MiXCR, TCRdb rebuilt clones from the public reads, retaining in-frame beta chains. Rows with a matching CDR3 protein are joined into one entry that keeps the most common DNA and genes. The V and J calls were determined by TCRdb, not by the authors. The sample table contains 380,000 or so distinct CDR3 sequences; only one count was recorded for 4.8% of them. Approximately 2.1% of the sample comes from the top ten.

Per the publication, the time point label means: patch test 1, 2 weeks after DPC sensitization. In light of the paper, this sample's treatment or condition label describes: therapeutic diphenylcyclopropenone sensitization with weekly scalp DPC. At every patch-test visit, the blood draw took place before the patch test was put on. Patients were eligible if aged 18 to 70, diagnosed with alopecia and judged suitable for DPC therapy, and pregnant patients were excluded. Total RNA was isolated from unfractionated whole blood collected in Tempus Blood RNA tubes. Here the sequenced sample was whole blood, taken in connection with sensitization to the hapten diphenylcyclopropenone (DPC). This receptor was obtained from a woman aged 50 to 65 with alopecia areata. Some clones in this sample may be carry-over from other donors' samples.

The sequenced DNA is TGTGCCAGCAGTTTGAGGGGCGCGACCCAGTACTTC. It translates to CASSLRGATQYF. This chain joins TRBV28 to TRBJ2-5; the D call is tentative, TRBD1 or TRBD2, as each matches 5 bases. Trimming takes 3 bases from V and 7 bases from J, and the germline ends sit 9 bases apart. The CDR3 holds 12 amino acids from the cysteine to the phenylalanine. Kept here is only the CDR3 DNA, which spans 36 bases and is read in frame from base 1. CDR1 and CDR2 are read off the germline V gene as MDHEN and SYDVKM.